These 4 T cell receptor beta chains share one sample of origin, sequenced in a study of OX40 agonist ivuxolimab in advanced cancers. Repertoires were generated with immunoSEQ multiplex PCR, while TCRdb's copy carries only in-frame clones and drops some. The sample lists tens of thousands of clones, 88% occurring once. The sequences come from CD4+ or CD8+ T cells sorted from blood, collected in a trial of the OX40 agonist ivuxolimab. The receptors derive from an adult with an advanced solid tumor such as melanoma, head and neck, liver or kidney cancer.

This clone was seen once. The genes are TRBV30 and TRBJ1-1; 7 positions agree with TRBD1. J was trimmed by 7 bases and V by 1 base; bases with no gene match: 3. The CDR3 spans 12 residues. Germline loops: CDR1 GTSNPN, CDR2 SVGIG (reference sequence). The CDR3 is CAWSAGGDEAFF. In DNA form, the CDR3 reads TGTGCCTGGAGTGCAGGGGGGGATGAAGCTTTCTTT.

The chain employs TRBV7-9 and TRBJ1-4, with D possibly being TRBD1 (6 bases). The V gene lost 3 bases and the J gene lost 5 bases, with 13 bases spanning the gap. This CDR3 comprises 15 residues. Germline V gene data show CDR1 as SEHNR and CDR2 as FQNEAQ (reference sequence). CDR3 sequence: CASSFGQRLNEKLFF. CDR3 DNA: TGTGCCAGCAGCTTCGGACAGCGACTAAATGAAAAACTGTTTTTT.

The V gene is TRBV5-1, the J gene TRBJ2-3; 14 positions match TRBD2. With 4 bases clipped from V and 10 bases from J, the junction kept 11 bases outside the gene matches. The germline V gene has CDR1 SGHRS and CDR2 YFSETQ. The CDR3 extends over 16 amino acids. CDR3 protein: CASSPIPTSGGDAQYF. The CDR3 DNA follows: TGCGCCAGCAGCCCGATTCCGACTAGCGGGGGGGATGCGCAGTATTTT.

The chain links TRBV20-1 to TRBJ2-7; D not resolved. V shed 8 bases and J shed 5 bases, with 13 bases lying between them. There are 11 residues in the CDR3. Per the germline V gene, CDR1 is DFQATT and CDR2 is SNEGSKA (reference sequence). The CDR3 is CSLSMGNEQYV. CDR3 coding DNA: TGCAGTTTGTCCATGGGTAACGAGCAGTACGTC.